The clone carrying this T cell receptor beta chain has just a few counts. Antigen specificity is unknown. This entry comes from a study of blood T cells in healthy people across ages. The CDR3 is 15 amino acids. Study-level points and caveats: Diversity figures derived from one million T cells were judged to underestimate the true value.

The authors ran a second PCR of about 7 to 11 cycles using a sample-barcoded 5' primer and a J-beta primer mix. TCRdb redid the calling of the 5' RACE reads with MiXCR, one entry per CDR3 protein. The sample shows over 600,000 distinct CDR3 sequences, more than 20% of them seen only once. Every sample yielded at least 6.5 million isolated PBMCs. This sequence was found in a man in his 70s in good health. The chain has TRBV12-3 or TRBV12-4 and TRBJ2-5, with D tentatively TRBD2 (6 bases). The DNA matches TRBJ2-7 better at its end, which makes the J call doubtful. The sample consisted of blood. The CDR3 is CASSLGLRGSYEQYF. Written as DNA, the CDR3 is TGTGCCAGCAGTTTAGGGTTGCGGGGCTCCTACGAGCAGTACTTC.